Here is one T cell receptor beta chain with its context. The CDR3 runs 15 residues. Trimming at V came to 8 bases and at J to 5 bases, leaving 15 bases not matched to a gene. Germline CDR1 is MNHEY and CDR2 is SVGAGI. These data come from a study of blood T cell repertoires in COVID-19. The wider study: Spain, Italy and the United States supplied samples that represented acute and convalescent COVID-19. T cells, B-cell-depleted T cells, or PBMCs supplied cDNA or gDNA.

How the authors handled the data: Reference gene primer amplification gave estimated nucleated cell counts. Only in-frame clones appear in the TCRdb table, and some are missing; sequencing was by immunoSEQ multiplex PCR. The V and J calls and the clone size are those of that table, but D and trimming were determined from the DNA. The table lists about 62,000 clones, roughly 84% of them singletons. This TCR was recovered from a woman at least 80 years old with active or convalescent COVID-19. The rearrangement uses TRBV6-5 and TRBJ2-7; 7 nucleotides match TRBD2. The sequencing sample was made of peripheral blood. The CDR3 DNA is TGTGCCAGCCGGCCCGGAGGGGAGGGAAGGAACGAGCAGTACTTC. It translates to CASRPGGEGRNEQYF.